This T cell receptor (beta chain) was profiled in a study of OX40 agonist ivuxolimab in advanced cancers. The overall study: Patients were around 83% male with ages roughly 20 to 85, mean approximately 55. Regarding the study as a whole: Relatively little clonal expansion, among the lowest observed, appeared in partial responders at 0.1-3.0 mg/kg.

The method was immunoSEQ multiplex PCR; TCRdb's version includes in-frame clones alone and lacks a portion of them. This repertoire shows around 76,000 clones, roughly 88% found once; its top ten account for roughly 1.2%. Blood sampling was done at baseline, cycle 4 day 1, and cycle 7 day 1. As concerns this clone: Its antigen remains unknown.

Germline loops: CDR1 KGHSH, CDR2 LQKENI. Trimming shortened V by 6 bases and J by 1 base, and 15 bases separated the two germline ends. CDR3 length: 15 residues. The rearrangement links TRBV18 to TRBJ1-2; a weak D match, TRBD1 (6 bases). Sequencing was performed on CD4+ or CD8+ T cells sorted from blood, taken in a trial of the OX40 agonist ivuxolimab. The clonotype comes from an adult with an advanced solid tumor such as melanoma, head and neck, liver or kidney cancer. CDR3 protein: CASSQVNRVNYGYTF. The CDR3 DNA reads as TGTGCCAGCTCGCAAGTTAACAGGGTTAACTATGGCTACACCTTC.